This T cell receptor (beta chain) emerged from a study of T cell responses to AZD1222 COVID-19 vaccine. Repertoires were generated with immunoSEQ multiplex PCR, while TCRdb's copy carries only in-frame clones and drops some. The repertoire holds 150,000 to 200,000 clones, with about 91% as singletons. Study-level results: Variant regions that are unmutated are reportedly the target of nearly half of spike-specific TCRs. All repertoire sampling was performed exclusively after the peak T cell response. Seropositive AZD1222 recipients at baseline numbered only six or seven.

CDR1 and CDR2 from the germline V gene are MDHEN and SYDVKM. V lost 4 bases and J lost 0; bases outside the gene matches: 12. The CDR3 has 19 residues. For this clone: The antigen is not known.

This clonotype was obtained from an adult who received the AZD1222 COVID-19 vaccine. Sequencing was performed on peripheral blood, taken 28 days after the second AZD1222 dose. The genes are TRBV28 and TRBJ2-7; TRBD2 aligns across 13 bases. CDR3 loop: CASSSRTSGSLPSSYEQYF. As DNA, the CDR3 is TGTGCCAGCAGTTCCCGGACTAGCGGGAGCTTACCTTCCTCCTACGAGCAGTACTTC.